A selection of T cell receptor beta chains follows, all from one sample in a study of blood T cell repertoires in COVID-19. Profiling relied on immunoSEQ multiplex PCR, and the TCRdb table lists in-frame clones only, not all of them. The sample includes tens of thousands of clones, more than 85% of them seen just once. Sequenced material: peripheral blood. The receptors derive from a man aged 35-49 years with acute or convalescent COVID-19. Both conserved end residues are part of each CDR3. A D gene is named only where the DNA matches it firmly. A row's size may be missing; if present it is once, few, many or a size class.

few,-,TRBV7-2,TRBJ1-2,CASSLRGSDYGYTF,TGTGCCAGCAGTTTACGGGGTTCCGACTATGGCTACACCTTC
once,TRBD1,TRBV27,TRBJ1-5,CASRGTGSYQPQHF,TGTGCCAGCAGGGGGACAGGGTCGTACCAGCCCCAGCATTTT
-,TRBD1,TRBV5-8,TRBJ2-7,CASSSSPGTAYEQYF,TGTGCCAGCAGCTCCTCCCCCGGGACAGCCTACGAGCAGTACTTC
-,-,TRBV18,TRBJ1-4,CASSPVRVTNEKLFF,TGTGCCAGCTCACCAGTCAGGGTAACTAATGAAAAACTGTTTTTT
-,TRBD2,TRBV10-3,TRBJ2-7,CAISKGLAGSGYEQYF,TGTGCCATCTCAAAGGGACTAGCGGGATCCGGTTACGAGCAGTACTTC
few,-,TRBV9,TRBJ1-6,CASSEGQGGVLNSPLHF,TGTGCCAGCAGCGAGGGACAAGGGGGGGTCCTAAATTCACCCCTCCACTTT
-,-,TRBV19,TRBJ2-2,CASCHTRENTGELFF,TGTGCCAGTTGTCATACCAGGGAGAACACCGGGGAGCTGTTTTTT
-,-,TRBV6-5,TRBJ1-2,CASSYSGPLGGYTF,TGTGCCAGCAGTTATAGCGGCCCCTTGGGTGGCTACACCTTC
-,TRBD1,TRBV6-5,TRBJ1-2,CASSDRGSNYGYTF,TGTGCCAGCAGCGACAGGGGGAGTAACTATGGCTACACCTTC
few,TRBD1,TRBV6-5,TRBJ1-4,CASGTGVPKLFF,TGTGCCAGCGGGACAGGGGTACCAAAACTGTTTTTT
-,-,TRBV11-3,TRBJ2-3,CASSFPDSLGTQYF,TGTGCCAGCAGCTTCCCTGACTCTTTGGGTACGCAGTATTTT
once,-,TRBV19,TRBJ2-7,CASSIDQRGIYEQYF,TGTGCCAGTAGTATAGATCAGAGGGGGATCTACGAGCAGTACTTC
-,-,TRBV7-2,TRBJ2-5,CATSSRPTQETQYF,TGTGCCACCTCCAGCAGGCCCACCCAAGAGACCCAGTACTTC
-,TRBD2,TRBV11-2,TRBJ2-2,CASSLMLAGSNTGELFF,TGTGCCAGCAGCCTTATGTTAGCGGGGTCGAACACCGGGGAGCTGTTTTTT
once,-,TRBV5-1,TRBJ2-2,CASSINRNTGELFF,TGCGCCAGCAGCATAAACAGAAACACCGGGGAGCTGTTTTTT
-,-,TRBV7-9,TRBJ2-2,CASIQPGLINTGELFF,TGTGCCAGCATCCAACCAGGATTGATTAACACCGGGGAGCTGTTTTTT
-,TRBD1,TRBV6-6,TRBJ2-1,CASTGQGLVEQFF,TGTGCCAGCACTGGACAGGGGCTCGTTGAGCAGTTCTTC
few,TRBD2,TRBV7-9,TRBJ2-5,CASSLRASGQETQYF,TGTGCCAGCAGCTTAAGGGCTAGCGGGCAAGAGACCCAGTACTTC
-,TRBD2,TRBV7-2,TRBJ2-1,CASSSRGGNEQFF,TGTGCCAGCAGCTCCCGGGGGGGTAATGAGCAGTTCTTC
-,-,TRBV30,TRBJ2-3,CAWSSLVADTQYF,TGTGCCTGGAGTTCGTTAGTGGCAGATACGCAGTATTTT
-,TRBD1,TRBV7-9,TRBJ1-1,CASSLYRRTGVAGNTEAFF,TGTGCCAGCAGCTTATACCGGAGGACAGGGGTCGCGGGGAACACTGAAGCTTTCTTT
-,-,TRBV5-1,TRBJ1-1,CASSLAVGNTEAFF,TGCGCCAGCAGCTTGGCCGTCGGGAACACTGAAGCTTTCTTT
-,TRBD1,TRBV7-9,TRBJ1-2,CASSLESGTGGTGGYTF,TGTGCCAGCAGCTTAGAAAGTGGCACAGGGGGCACTGGAGGCTACACCTTC
-,TRBD1,TRBV5-4,TRBJ1-1,CASSGGDRVNTEAFF,TGTGCCAGCAGCGGCGGGGACAGGGTGAATACTGAAGCTTTCTTT
-,-,TRBV15,TRBJ1-1,CATSRGGGWNTEAFF,TGTGCCACCAGCAGAGGAGGGGGTTGGAACACTGAAGCTTTCTTT
-,-,TRBV7-8,TRBJ2-7,CASSFGLGSEQYF,TGTGCCAGCAGCTTCGGACTTGGATCCGAGCAGTACTTC
-,TRBD2,TRBV10-3,TRBJ2-5,CAISDPAGIETQYF,TGTGCCATCAGTGATCCAGCGGGAATCGAGACCCAGTACTTC
once,-,TRBV5-1,TRBJ2-5,CASSPLLQETQYF,TGCGCCAGCAGCCCACTCCTTCAAGAGACCCAGTACTTC
-,TRBD1,TRBV30,TRBJ1-5,CAWTTSGGPQPQHF,TGTGCCTGGACCACCTCAGGGGGGCCTCAGCCCCAGCATTTT
once,TRBD2,TRBV6-2/TRBV6-3,TRBJ2-7,CASSGLAGVNEQYF,TGTGCCAGCAGCGGACTAGCGGGAGTCAACGAGCAGTACTTC
-,TRBD1,TRBV19,TRBJ1-2,CASRDRGRINDYGYTF,TGTGCCAGTCGGGACAGGGGGCGAATTAATGACTATGGCTACACCTTC
-,TRBD1,TRBV24-1,TRBJ1-3,CATSDAGQGTDTIYF,TGTGCCACCAGTGATGCAGGACAGGGGACAGACACCATATATTTT
-,TRBD1,TRBV14,TRBJ1-1,CASSQDQQGVTEAFF,TGTGCCAGCAGCCAAGATCAACAGGGGGTCACTGAAGCTTTCTTT
-,TRBD2,TRBV13,TRBJ2-5,CASSSLREVAETQYF,TGTGCCAGCAGCTCTTTGCGGGAGGTGGCGGAGACCCAGTACTTC
-,-,TRBV11-2,TRBJ2-1,CASSTQTSEQFF,TGTGCCAGCAGCACCCAAACCAGTGAGCAGTTCTTC
-,TRBD2,TRBV5-4,TRBJ2-5,CASSSGGGETQYF,TGTGCCAGCAGCTCGGGGGGAGGGGAGACCCAGTACTTC
-,-,TRBV19,TRBJ2-2,CASSTFSGLNTGELFF,TGTGCCAGTAGTACTTTTTCGGGACTCAACACCGGGGAGCTGTTTTTT
-,TRBD1,TRBV27,TRBJ1-1,CASRGGTGGWNTEAFF,TGTGCCAGCAGGGGAGGGACAGGGGGATGGAACACTGAAGCTTTCTTT
-,-,TRBV5-1,TRBJ1-1,CASSLFSGGTDTEAFF,TGCGCCAGCAGCTTGTTTTCGGGGGGGACGGACACTGAAGCTTTCTTT
-,-,TRBV13,TRBJ2-3,CASSFNQIIGAGTDTQYF,TGTGCCAGCAGCTTCAACCAGATTATAGGGGCAGGGACAGATACGCAGTATTTT
-,-,TRBV5-1,TRBJ1-1,CASSQNAIGGVNTEAFF,TGCGCCAGCAGCCAAAATGCAATAGGGGGGGTGAACACTGAAGCTTTCTTT
-,-,TRBV6-5,TRBJ2-3,CASSLDNTDTQYF,TGTGCCAGCAGTTTGGACAACACAGATACGCAGTATTTT
-,TRBD2,TRBV7-6,TRBJ2-5,CASSPRLAGAETQYF,TGTGCCAGCAGCCCCAGACTAGCGGGAGCTGAGACCCAGTACTTC
-,-,TRBV6-1,TRBJ2-2,CASSENAGTGELFF,TGTGCCAGCAGTGAAAATGCGGGCACCGGGGAGCTGTTTTTT
-,-,TRBV6-5,TRBJ2-2,CASGGANTGELFF,TGTGCCAGCGGGGGGGCCAACACCGGGGAGCTGTTTTTT
-,-,TRBV21-1,TRBJ2-7,CASRGTLGLAGVEQYF,TGTGCCAGCCGGGGGACGCTGGGACTAGCGGGAGTCGAGCAGTACTTC
-,-,TRBV7-9,TRBJ2-7,CASSFEATYEQYF,TGTGCCAGCAGCTTTGAGGCTACCTACGAGCAGTACTTC
-,-,TRBV30,TRBJ1-6,CAWSVEGSEYSPLHF,TGTGCCTGGAGTGTAGAGGGCAGCGAATATTCACCCCTCCACTTT
-,TRBD2,TRBV10-1,TRBJ2-4,CASSPSGRAGIQYF,TGCGCCAGCTCCCCTAGCGGGAGGGCCGGCATTCAGTACTTC
once,TRBD1,TRBV6-6,TRBJ1-6,CASSLQGADSPLHF,TGTGCCAGCAGTCTACAGGGGGCTGATTCACCCCTCCACTTT
-,-,TRBV11-2,TRBJ1-4,CASSLVSTGREKLFF,TGTGCCAGCAGCTTAGTCTCCACAGGGCGTGAAAAACTGTTTTTT
-,TRBD1,TRBV6-6,TRBJ1-2,CASSDRDRVNYGYTF,TGTGCCAGCAGTGACCGGGACAGAGTTAACTATGGCTACACCTTC
-,-,TRBV19,TRBJ1-1,CASTPMRRTEAFF,TGTGCCAGTACCCCTATGAGGAGAACTGAAGCTTTCTTT
-,TRBD2,TRBV9,TRBJ2-1,CASSGLAGAYNEQFF,TGTGCCAGCAGCGGACTAGCGGGAGCTTACAATGAGCAGTTCTTC
few,TRBD2,TRBV6-2/TRBV6-3,TRBJ2-7,CASSAIGTSTYEQYF,TGTGCCAGCAGTGCTATAGGGACTAGCACCTACGAGCAGTACTTC
-,-,TRBV27,TRBJ2-7,CASSTSPSEQYF,TGTGCCAGCAGTACCTCACCCAGCGAGCAGTACTTC
-,-,TRBV15,TRBJ2-1,CATSRERGFGNEQFF,TGTGCCACCAGCAGAGAGAGAGGGTTCGGCAATGAGCAGTTCTTC